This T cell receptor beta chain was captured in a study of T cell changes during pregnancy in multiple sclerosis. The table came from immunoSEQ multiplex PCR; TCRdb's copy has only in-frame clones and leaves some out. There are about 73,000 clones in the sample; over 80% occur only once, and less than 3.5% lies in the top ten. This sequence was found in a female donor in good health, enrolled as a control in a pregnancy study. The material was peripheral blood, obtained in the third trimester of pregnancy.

The CDR3 DNA sequence: TGCAGTGCGGACAGCTCCTACGAGCAGTACTTC. Translation gives CSADSSYEQYF. The J gene is TRBJ2-7, the V gene TRBV20-1, with a possible D match to TRBD1 (6 bases). The V gene lost 6 bases and the J gene lost 0 bases, with 6 bases spanning the gap. The CDR3 extends over 11 amino acids. Germline lookup yields CDR1 DFQATT and CDR2 SNEGSKA (reference sequence).